Listed below are T cell receptor beta chains from one sample, sequenced in a study of blood T cell repertoires in COVID-19. Generated by immunoSEQ multiplex PCR, the TCRdb table keeps only in-frame clones and is missing some. The sample contains 200,000 to 250,000 clones, 60% to 85% of which appear only once. The specimen sequenced was peripheral blood. These receptors all stem from a woman aged 70-85 years with acute or convalescent COVID-19. Each CDR3 is given with its conserved first and last residue. D genes are given only for firm matches. Part of the rows lack a size; the others show once, few, many or a class for expanded clones.

clone_size	v_call	d_call	j_call	cdr3_aa	cdr3_nt
few	TRBV3-1/TRBV3-2	.	TRBJ2-3	CASSPVLGTDTQYF	TGTGCCAGCAGCCCCGTCCTTGGCACAGATACGCAGTATTTT
.	TRBV7-3	TRBD2	TRBJ2-3	CASSFRAGATDTQYF	TGTGCCAGCAGCTTCAGAGCGGGAGCCACAGATACGCAGTATTTT
.	TRBV7-3	.	TRBJ2-3	CASSPSTLDTQYF	TGTGCCAGCAGCCCCTCGACATTGGATACGCAGTATTTT
.	TRBV27	TRBD2	TRBJ2-7	CASSFQRDVGEQYF	TGTGCCAGCAGTTTCCAGCGGGACGTCGGCGAGCAGTACTTC
once	TRBV30	.	TRBJ1-3	CAWRPAGRNTIYF	TGTGCCTGGAGACCCGCCGGGAGAAACACCATATATTTT
few	TRBV3-1/TRBV3-2	TRBD1	TRBJ2-1	CASSQPYRDRGLNEQFF	TGTGCCAGCAGCCAACCCTACCGGGACAGGGGGTTGAATGAGCAGTTCTTC
.	TRBV27	.	TRBJ1-1	CASSLSLGVTEAFF	TGTGCCAGCAGTTTAAGTCTAGGGGTCACTGAAGCTTTCTTT
.	TRBV10-2	TRBD1	TRBJ2-5	CASSLQGAETQYF	TGCGCCAGCAGCCTACAGGGGGCCGAGACCCAGTACTTC
.	TRBV6-6	TRBD2	TRBJ2-5	CASTGGQETQYF	TGTGCCAGCACCGGGGGGCAAGAGACCCAGTACTTC
.	TRBV19	.	TRBJ2-7	CASSMAQGYEQYF	TGTGCCAGTAGTATGGCCCAGGGCTACGAGCAGTACTTC
.	TRBV14	TRBD2	TRBJ2-1	CASSQGLAGISNEQFF	TGTGCCAGCAGCCAAGGACTAGCGGGAATATCCAATGAGCAGTTCTTC
.	TRBV18	.	TRBJ1-1	CASSPGATEAFF	TGTGCCAGCTCACCAGGGGCCACTGAAGCTTTCTTT
.	TRBV14	.	TRBJ2-5	CASRPLLESGTQYF	TGTGCCAGCAGGCCCCTACTAGAATCAGGGACCCAGTACTTC
.	TRBV4-2	.	TRBJ1-4	CASSQDWEQGREKLFF	TGTGCCAGCAGCCAAGATTGGGAACAGGGACGGGAAAAACTGTTTTTT
.	TRBV18	.	TRBJ1-3	CASSPANSGNTIYF	TGTGCCAGCTCACCGGCCAACTCTGGAAACACCATATATTTT
.	TRBV6-1	.	TRBJ1-4	CASSELRVGSEKLFF	TGTGCCAGCAGTGAATTGAGGGTCGGGAGTGAAAAACTGTTTTTT
.	TRBV30	TRBD1	TRBJ2-1	CASYRGPYNEQFF	TGTGCCTCATACAGGGGGCCCTACAATGAGCAGTTCTTC
.	TRBV9	TRBD1	TRBJ2-2	CASSQRTGANTGELFF	TGTGCCAGCAGCCAACGGACAGGGGCGAACACCGGGGAGCTGTTTTTT
.	TRBV6-5	TRBD1	TRBJ2-7	CASRPQSGQHYEQYF	TGTGCCTCCCGGCCTCAATCGGGACAGCACTACGAGCAGTACTTC
.	TRBV14	.	TRBJ2-5	CASSRLTAQETQYF	TGTGCCAGCAGCCGCCTGACAGCCCAAGAGACCCAGTACTTC
few	TRBV7-3	TRBD2	TRBJ2-1	CASAANRLADNEQFF	TGTGCCAGTGCAGCCAATCGACTAGCTGACAATGAGCAGTTCTTC
.	TRBV7-6	.	TRBJ1-1	CASSLAPGEAFF	TGTGCCAGCAGCTTAGCCCCCGGTGAAGCTTTCTTT
.	TRBV18	TRBD2	TRBJ2-2	CASSQLAEWTGELFF	TGTGCCAGCTCACAACTAGCGGAATGGACCGGGGAGCTGTTTTTT
few	TRBV7-9	.	TRBJ1-5	CASSFPGQPQHF	TGTGCCAGCAGCTTTCCCGGTCAGCCCCAGCATTTT
.	TRBV5-1	.	TRBJ2-2	CASSFPIQGLNTGELFF	TGCGCCAGCAGCTTCCCAATACAGGGCTTGAACACCGGGGAGCTGTTTTTT
.	TRBV12-1	.	TRBJ2-1	CASSFIGLAGGWEFENEQFF	TGTGCCAGCAGCTTCATCGGGCTAGCGGGAGGGTGGGAATTTGAGAATGAGCAGTTCTTC
once	TRBV9	.	TRBJ1-1	CASSVGADTEAFF	TGTGCCAGCAGCGTAGGGGCAGACACTGAAGCTTTCTTT
.	TRBV4-1	TRBD2	TRBJ2-5	CASGGGVRETQYF	TGCGCCAGCGGGGGGGGAGTCAGGGAGACCCAGTACTTC
.	TRBV5-1	TRBD1	TRBJ2-7	CASSLVPGTGLSEQYF	TGCGCCAGCAGCTTGGTCCCCGGGACAGGGCTTTCCGAGCAGTACTTC